These T cell receptor beta chains were read from a single sample in a study of T cell responses to AZD1222 COVID-19 vaccine. TCRdb's table, derived via immunoSEQ multiplex PCR, lists solely in-frame clones and lacks some. The data show 44,000 or so clones, with nearly 85% seen just once and 45% to 60% held by the top ten. Material: peripheral blood, obtained on day 0 of AZD1222 vaccination. The source of these receptors is an adult in good health. The CDR3 runs from the conserved cysteine through the conserved F or W. The D gene is left open where the match is weak. A row's size may be missing; if present it is once, few, many or a size class.

d_call: TRBD1
clone_size: NA
v_call: TRBV6-2/TRBV6-3
j_call: TRBJ1-1
cdr3_nt: TGTGCCAGCAGCCACAGGGGGCAAGGGGGCACTGAAGCTTTCTTT
cdr3_aa: CASSHRGQGGTEAFF

d_call: TRBD2
clone_size: NA
v_call: TRBV6-2/TRBV6-3
j_call: TRBJ2-2
cdr3_nt: TGTGCCAGCAGTTGGAAGCGGGAGCACGGGGAGCTGTTTTTT
cdr3_aa: CASSWKREHGELFF

d_call: TRBD1
clone_size: few
v_call: TRBV28
j_call: TRBJ1-2
cdr3_nt: TGTGCCAGCAGTTTATGGGCCTCCCGGGACAGGGGGCCTGGCTACACCTTC
cdr3_aa: CASSLWASRDRGPGYTF

d_call: NA
clone_size: NA
v_call: TRBV28
j_call: TRBJ2-1
cdr3_nt: TGTGCCAGCAGTTCGGGACTGTACAATGAGCAGTTCTTC
cdr3_aa: CASSSGLYNEQFF

d_call: TRBD1
clone_size: NA
v_call: TRBV11-2
j_call: TRBJ2-3
cdr3_nt: TGTGCCAGCAGCCCGCAGGGGGTTGGGACAGATACGCAGTATTTT
cdr3_aa: CASSPQGVGTDTQYF

d_call: NA
clone_size: once
v_call: TRBV4-1
j_call: TRBJ2-1
cdr3_nt: TGCGCCAGCAGCCAGGACCCCTACAATGAGCAGTTCTTC
cdr3_aa: CASSQDPYNEQFF

d_call: TRBD1
clone_size: NA
v_call: TRBV2
j_call: TRBJ2-2
cdr3_nt: TGTGCCAGCAGTAGGGGACAGGGGGCGACTAACACCGGGGAGCTGTTTTTT
cdr3_aa: CASSRGQGATNTGELFF

d_call: NA
clone_size: NA
v_call: TRBV15
j_call: TRBJ1-1
cdr3_nt: TGTGCCACCAGCAGAGGCCAGGCTTCGAACACTGAAGCTTTCTTT
cdr3_aa: CATSRGQASNTEAFF

d_call: TRBD2
clone_size: NA
v_call: TRBV29-1
j_call: TRBJ2-1
cdr3_nt: TGCAGCGTGGGGACTAGCGCGAATGAGCAGTTCTTC
cdr3_aa: CSVGTSANEQFF

d_call: NA
clone_size: NA
v_call: TRBV6-6
j_call: TRBJ2-1
cdr3_nt: TGTGCCAGCAGCGTAAACTTACATGAGCAGTTCTTC
cdr3_aa: CASSVNLHEQFF

d_call: NA
clone_size: NA
v_call: TRBV19
j_call: TRBJ2-1
cdr3_nt: TGTGCCAGTAGTTCGAGAGTCAATGAGCAGTTCTTC
cdr3_aa: CASSSRVNEQFF

d_call: NA
clone_size: NA
v_call: TRBV15
j_call: TRBJ2-2
cdr3_nt: TGTGCCACCGCAGGGAACACCGGGGAGCTGTTTTTT
cdr3_aa: CATAGNTGELFF

d_call: NA
clone_size: NA
v_call: TRBV2
j_call: TRBJ2-7
cdr3_nt: TGTGCCAGCAGTGTCAGCAACGAGCAGTACTTC
cdr3_aa: CASSVSNEQYF

d_call: TRBD2
clone_size: once
v_call: TRBV4-1
j_call: TRBJ2-1
cdr3_nt: TGCGCCAGCAGCCAAGCCCCCGGGACTAGCGGGACTGGGCAGTTCTTC
cdr3_aa: CASSQAPGTSGTGQFF

d_call: NA
clone_size: NA
v_call: TRBV6-5
j_call: TRBJ1-1
cdr3_nt: TGTGCCAGCAGTTACTCCCCGGGAGTGAGTGAAGCTTTCTTT
cdr3_aa: CASSYSPGVSEAFF

d_call: TRBD1
clone_size: once
v_call: TRBV19
j_call: TRBJ2-1
cdr3_nt: TGTGCCAGTAGTATAGATGACAGGGGTCGGGATGAGCAGTTCTTC
cdr3_aa: CASSIDDRGRDEQFF

d_call: NA
clone_size: once
v_call: TRBV18
j_call: TRBJ2-7
cdr3_nt: TGTGCCAGCTCACCCCGCGAGGGGGCCTACGAGCAGTACTTC
cdr3_aa: CASSPREGAYEQYF

d_call: NA
clone_size: NA
v_call: TRBV6-1
j_call: TRBJ1-1
cdr3_nt: TGTGCCAGCAGTGAACAGGGCAGAACTGAAGCTTTCTTT
cdr3_aa: CASSEQGRTEAFF

d_call: TRBD2
clone_size: NA
v_call: TRBV7-8
j_call: TRBJ2-5
cdr3_nt: TGTGCCAGCAGCTTTCGGACTAGCGGGGAGACCCAGTACTTC
cdr3_aa: CASSFRTSGETQYF

d_call: NA
clone_size: NA
v_call: TRBV7-2
j_call: TRBJ2-3
cdr3_nt: TGTGCCAGCAGTTTAGGGAAGCGGGACAAATCCACAGATACGCAGTATTTT
cdr3_aa: CASSLGKRDKSTDTQYF

d_call: NA
clone_size: once
v_call: TRBV6-5
j_call: TRBJ1-5
cdr3_nt: TGTGCCAGCAGCCGAGGACAGTCGGGGACTCAGCCCCAGCATTTT
cdr3_aa: CASSRGQSGTQPQHF

d_call: NA
clone_size: NA
v_call: TRBV30
j_call: TRBJ2-7
cdr3_nt: TGTGCCTGGGCAGAGTCCTACGAGCAGTACTTC
cdr3_aa: CAWAESYEQYF

d_call: TRBD2
clone_size: NA
v_call: TRBV2
j_call: TRBJ2-5
cdr3_nt: TGTGCCACCGGACTAGCGGGAGGCAAAGAGACCCAGTACTTC
cdr3_aa: CATGLAGGKETQYF

d_call: NA
clone_size: NA
v_call: TRBV11-2
j_call: TRBJ2-7
cdr3_nt: TGTGCCAGCAGCACCGGGACTCCCCTTTACGAGCAGTACTTC
cdr3_aa: CASSTGTPLYEQYF

d_call: TRBD2
clone_size: NA
v_call: TRBV19
j_call: TRBJ2-7
cdr3_nt: TGTGCCAGTAGCAGAACTAGCGGGAGAAGCGAGCAGTACTTC
cdr3_aa: CASSRTSGRSEQYF

d_call: TRBD2
clone_size: NA
v_call: TRBV5-1
j_call: TRBJ2-5
cdr3_nt: TGCGCCAGCAGCTTGAATCTAGCGGAAGAGACCCAGTACTTC
cdr3_aa: CASSLNLAEETQYF

d_call: TRBD1
clone_size: NA
v_call: TRBV3-1/TRBV3-2
j_call: TRBJ1-2
cdr3_nt: TGTGCCAGCAGCCAAGCAGGGGGAAGGCAATCCTATGGCTACACCTTC
cdr3_aa: CASSQAGGRQSYGYTF

d_call: NA
clone_size: NA
v_call: TRBV28
j_call: TRBJ2-2
cdr3_nt: TGTGCCAGCTATGGAGCCGGGGAGCTGTTTTTT
cdr3_aa: CASYGAGELFF

d_call: TRBD2
clone_size: NA
v_call: TRBV5-1
j_call: TRBJ2-5
cdr3_nt: TGCGCCAGCAGCCGGACTAGCGGGCAAGAGACCCAGTACTTC
cdr3_aa: CASSRTSGQETQYF

d_call: TRBD2
clone_size: NA
v_call: TRBV15
j_call: TRBJ2-5
cdr3_nt: TGTGCCACCAGCAGAGGTAGCGGGGGCCAAGAGACCCAGTACTTC
cdr3_aa: CATSRGSGGQETQYF

d_call: NA
clone_size: NA
v_call: TRBV3-1/TRBV3-2
j_call: TRBJ1-1
cdr3_nt: TGTGCCAGCAGCCAAGTGGGGACCAAGAACACTGAAGCTTTCTTT
cdr3_aa: CASSQVGTKNTEAFF

d_call: NA
clone_size: NA
v_call: TRBV4-3
j_call: TRBJ2-7
cdr3_nt: TGCGCCAGCAGCCAGGGGGTATTATCCCTCGAGCAGTACTTC
cdr3_aa: CASSQGVLSLEQYF

d_call: TRBD1
clone_size: NA
v_call: TRBV15
j_call: TRBJ1-1
cdr3_nt: TGTGCCACCAGCAGAAGGTCCAGGGGGCAGGGCAAGAACACTGAAGCTTTCTTT
cdr3_aa: CATSRRSRGQGKNTEAFF